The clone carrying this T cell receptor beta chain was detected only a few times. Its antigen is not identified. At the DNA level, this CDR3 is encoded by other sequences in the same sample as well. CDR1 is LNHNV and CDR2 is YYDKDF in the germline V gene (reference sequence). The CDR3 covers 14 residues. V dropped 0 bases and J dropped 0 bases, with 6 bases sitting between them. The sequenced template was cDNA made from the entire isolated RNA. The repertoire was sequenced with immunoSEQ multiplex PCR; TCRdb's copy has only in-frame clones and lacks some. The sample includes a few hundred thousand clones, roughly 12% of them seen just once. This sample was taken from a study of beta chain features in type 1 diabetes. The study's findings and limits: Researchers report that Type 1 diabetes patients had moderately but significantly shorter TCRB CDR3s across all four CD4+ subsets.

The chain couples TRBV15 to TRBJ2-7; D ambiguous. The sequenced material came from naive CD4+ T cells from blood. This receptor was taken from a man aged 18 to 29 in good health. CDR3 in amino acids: CATSRDLASYEQYF. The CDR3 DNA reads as TGTGCCACCAGCAGAGATTTGGCCTCCTACGAGCAGTACTTC.